This entry is about one T cell receptor beta chain. Which antigen it targets is not known. At one of its ends the junction is not consistent with the germline gene, which may arise from a read error. Full-length TCR variable regions were amplified by 5' RACE PCR using constant-region reverse primers, and then by semi-nested PCR using Nested Universal Primer A. Using the ReliaPrep RNA Cell Miniprep System, total RNA was extracted, and the SMARTer RACE 5'/3' Kit was then used to reverse transcribe the RNA into 5'RACE-ready cDNA. Multiplex adaptors were used to barcode full-length TCR alpha and beta libraries, and the barcoded libraries were sequenced on an Illumina MiSeq. The study's own analysis went as follows. For each of nine subset-tissue groups, sequencing data from the five patients were pooled, and the groups were then compared using unsupervised clustering of TCR gene usage. Repertoire similarity was calculated with the Morisita-Horn index, weighting shared sequences by their contribution to each repertoire. The public reads were reanalyzed by TCRdb: fastp trimming at Q25, MiXCR alignment, in-frame beta chains only. Entries are consolidated by CDR3 protein sequence, retaining the most common genes and DNA. The V and J calls come from TCRdb's annotation, not from the publication. The sample table shows about 57,000 distinct CDR3 sequences, and about 28% are seen once. The ten largest clonotypes hold roughly 2.3% of the sample.

Cells that were CD4+CD25+CD127-/low were isolated as Tregs. Tregs, naive and memory CD4+ T cells from tumor, blood and ipsilateral draining lymph nodes of about five breast cancer patients underwent full-length TCR alpha and beta sequencing. Tumor tissue and lymph nodes from ipsilateral axillary dissection were perfused with PBS, minced and digested with collagenase I and hyaluronidase. Sorted cell populations were confirmed by FACS to exceed 90% purity. This sample is part of a study (dated by TCRdb to about 2015). As for the study more broadly: The study examined whether tumor-infiltrating Tregs in breast cancer are drawn from blood Tregs or arise in situ by conversion from other CD4+ T cell subsets.

Broad study findings and their caveats: The TCR alpha and beta sequences of tumor-infiltrating Tregs showed the greatest overlap with tumor naive CD4+ T cells, followed by blood naive CD4+ T cells. Tumor memory CD4+ T cell TCR gene usage clustered with blood and lymph node memory CD4+ cells and lymph node naive CD4+ cells. The validation in the larger cohort was limited to a single TCR beta V-J rearrangement instead of whole repertoires.

Inclusive of the bounding cysteine and phenylalanine, the CDR3 is 15 residues long. Only the CDR3 region is kept as DNA, spanning 45 bases read in frame from base 1. According to the germline V gene, CDR1 reads SGHRS and CDR2 reads YFSETQ. Specimen: tumor-infiltrating Tregs sorted from the breast tumor. In this chain, TRBV5-1 is recombined with TRBJ1-1, with 8 bases aligning to TRBD1. This receptor was obtained from a female donor with breast cancer. The CDR3 reads CASSSYQGAAAEAFF. The DNA sequence reads TGCGCCAGCAGCTCCTATCAGGGGGCGGCCGCTGAGGCTTTCTTT. Beyond the CDR3, the reference TRBV5-1 and TRBJ1-1 genes provide the residues; the full variable domain reads: KAGVTQTPRYLIKTRGQQVTLSCSPISGHRSVSWYQQTPGQGLQFLFEYFSETQRNKGNFPGRFSGRQFSNSRSEMNVSTLELGDSALYLCASSSYQGAAAEAFFGQGTRLTVV.